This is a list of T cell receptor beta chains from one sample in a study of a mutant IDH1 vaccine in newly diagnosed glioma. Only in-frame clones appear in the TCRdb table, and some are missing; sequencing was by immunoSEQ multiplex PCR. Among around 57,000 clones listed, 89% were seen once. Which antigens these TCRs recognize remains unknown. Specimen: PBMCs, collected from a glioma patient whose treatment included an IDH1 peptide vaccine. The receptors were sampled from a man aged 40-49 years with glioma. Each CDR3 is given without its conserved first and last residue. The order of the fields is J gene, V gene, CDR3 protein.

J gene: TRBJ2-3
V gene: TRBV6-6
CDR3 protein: ASSYSSRDLTDTQY

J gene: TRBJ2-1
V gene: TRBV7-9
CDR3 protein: ASSNRDSYNEQF

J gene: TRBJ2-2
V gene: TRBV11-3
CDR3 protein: ASSPGSTGELF

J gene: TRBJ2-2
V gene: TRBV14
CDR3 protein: ASSFVSAGELF

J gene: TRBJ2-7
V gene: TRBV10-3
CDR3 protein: AISSTEKYGEQY

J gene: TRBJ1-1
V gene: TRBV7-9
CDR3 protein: ASSFNPGNTEAF

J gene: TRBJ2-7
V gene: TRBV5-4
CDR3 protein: ASSSSRNGAYEQY

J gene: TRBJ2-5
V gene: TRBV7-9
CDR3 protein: ASSRAVGSGETQY

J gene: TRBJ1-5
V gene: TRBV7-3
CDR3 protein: ASSLRGRVRPSNQPQH

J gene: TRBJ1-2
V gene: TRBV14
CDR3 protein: ASSQGRAMYGYT